A few counts support the clone carrying this TCR beta chain. Its antigen is undetermined. These data belong to a study of T-cell memory formation after mild COVID-19. TCRdb reprocessed the 5' RACE reads via MiXCR and lists one record per CDR3 protein. The sample holds 500,000 to 650,000 distinct CDR3 sequences, roughly 22% seen once. Study-level points and caveats: Pre-infection memory harbored some responding clones, suggesting cross-reactive memory joined.

Material: PBMCs or a T cell subset sorted from them (not recorded which). The source is an adult woman who had mild COVID-19 (a few samples of this study predate the infection). Cell type and time point are not known.

The CDR3 reads CSATTSGGADTQYF. CDR3 nucleotide sequence: TGCAGTGCTACGACTAGCGGGGGAGCAGATACGCAGTATTTT. V usage is TRBV20-1 and J usage is TRBJ2-3, with TRBD2 matching over 12 bases. CDR1 is DFQATT and CDR2 is SNEGSKA in the germline V gene (reference sequence). V was clipped by 4 bases and J by 4 bases; unmatched bases: 3. The CDR3 has 14 residues.